These T cell receptor beta chains were read from a single sample in a study of T-cell reconstitution after alpha-beta-depleted transplantation in children. MiXCR, run by TCRdb on the PCR reads, gives a single entry per CDR3 protein. The sample shows 540,000 or so distinct CDR3 sequences, roughly 23% of them seen only once. The input for sequencing was PBMCs, mostly from graft donor cells, taken 360 days after TCRalphabeta/CD19-depleted stem cell transplant. The receptors were sampled from a boy younger than two who had a stem cell transplant for acute myeloid leukemia, so the T cells may come from the graft donor. Both conserved end residues are part of each CDR3. Each record gives: clone size, D gene, V gene, J gene, CDR3 protein, CDR3 DNA. D genes are given only for firm matches. A row's size may be missing; if present it is once, few, many or a size class.

clone_size: -
d_call: -
v_call: TRBV5-1
j_call: TRBJ2-1
cdr3_aa: CASSFFQPDEQFF
cdr3_nt: TGCGCCAGCAGCTTTTTTCAGCCGGATGAGCAGTTCTTC

clone_size: -
d_call: -
v_call: TRBV25-1
j_call: TRBJ1-1
cdr3_aa: CASSESGGPGTEAFF
cdr3_nt: TGTGCCAGCAGTGAATCTGGAGGTCCAGGCACTGAAGCTTTCTTT

clone_size: few
d_call: -
v_call: TRBV20-1
j_call: TRBJ2-5
cdr3_aa: CSASSLGQWGETQYF
cdr3_nt: TGCAGTGCTAGCTCTTTGGGACAATGGGGGGAGACCCAGTACTTC

clone_size: many
d_call: TRBD2
v_call: TRBV15
j_call: TRBJ2-1
cdr3_aa: CATSRTSGGGEQFF
cdr3_nt: TGTGCCACCAGCCGGACTAGCGGGGGGGGTGAGCAGTTCTTC

clone_size: -
d_call: TRBD2
v_call: TRBV6-5
j_call: TRBJ2-5
cdr3_aa: CASSFRTSGGGKTQYF
cdr3_nt: TGTGCCAGCAGTTTCCGGACTAGCGGGGGTGGAAAGACCCAGTACTTC

clone_size: -
d_call: -
v_call: TRBV10-3
j_call: TRBJ2-1
cdr3_aa: CAIRNPGPSSYNEQFF
cdr3_nt: TGTGCCATCAGGAACCCGGGTCCCTCTTCCTACAATGAGCAGTTCTTC

clone_size: many
d_call: -
v_call: TRBV7-9
j_call: TRBJ1-2
cdr3_aa: CASSLEGFYGYTF
cdr3_nt: TGTGCCAGCAGCTTGGAGGGGTTCTATGGCTACACCTTC

clone_size: many
d_call: TRBD1
v_call: TRBV7-2
j_call: TRBJ2-5
cdr3_aa: CASSWDRGGETQYF
cdr3_nt: TGTGCCAGCAGCTGGGACAGGGGAGGGGAGACCCAGTACTTC

clone_size: many
d_call: -
v_call: TRBV12-3/TRBV12-4
j_call: TRBJ2-3
cdr3_aa: CASRPGSGNTQYF
cdr3_nt: TGTGCCAGCAGACCCGGGTCCGGGAATACGCAGTATTTT

clone_size: many
d_call: -
v_call: TRBV12-3/TRBV12-4
j_call: TRBJ1-2
cdr3_aa: CASSLYDLGTF
cdr3_nt: TGTGCCAGCAGTTTATACGACTTAGGTACCTTC

clone_size: many
d_call: TRBD1
v_call: TRBV2
j_call: TRBJ2-5
cdr3_aa: CASSELKGQAGFQETQYF
cdr3_nt: TGTGCCAGCAGTGAACTAAAAGGACAGGCAGGTTTTCAAGAGACCCAGTACTTC

clone_size: few
d_call: -
v_call: TRBV5-1
j_call: TRBJ2-1
cdr3_aa: CASRDGTKHYNEQFF
cdr3_nt: TGCGCCAGCAGAGACGGGACAAAACATTACAATGAGCAGTTCTTC

clone_size: many
d_call: -
v_call: TRBV4-2
j_call: TRBJ2-1
cdr3_aa: CASSQDPYNEQFF
cdr3_nt: TGTGCCAGCAGCCAAGACCCTTACAATGAGCAGTTCTTC

clone_size: -
d_call: -
v_call: TRBV27
j_call: TRBJ2-1
cdr3_aa: CASSLSNPYNEQFF
cdr3_nt: TGTGCCAGCAGTTTATCGAACCCGTACAATGAGCAGTTCTTC

clone_size: -
d_call: -
v_call: TRBV12-5
j_call: TRBJ2-5
cdr3_aa: CASGLEETQYF
cdr3_nt: TGTGCTAGTGGGTTGGAAGAGACCCAGTACTTC

clone_size: -
d_call: -
v_call: TRBV27
j_call: TRBJ2-5
cdr3_aa: CASSPNRLGETQYF
cdr3_nt: TGTGCCAGCAGTCCGAATCGCCTTGGAGAGACCCAGTACTTC

clone_size: many
d_call: TRBD2
v_call: TRBV12-3/TRBV12-4
j_call: TRBJ2-1
cdr3_aa: CASSFVWRGGPNEQFF
cdr3_nt: TGTGCCAGCAGTTTCGTATGGCGGGGGGGCCCCAATGAGCAGTTCTTC

clone_size: few
d_call: TRBD1
v_call: TRBV20-1
j_call: TRBJ1-1
cdr3_aa: CSARDDRGRTEAFF
cdr3_nt: TGCAGTGCTAGAGACGACAGGGGGCGAACTGAAGCTTTCTTT

clone_size: few
d_call: TRBD2
v_call: TRBV10-3
j_call: TRBJ2-1
cdr3_aa: CAIARGDLQFF
cdr3_nt: TGTGCCATTGCGCGGGGGGACCTCCAGTTCTTC

clone_size: few
d_call: TRBD2
v_call: TRBV20-1
j_call: TRBJ2-4
cdr3_aa: CSARAPGRGRVTKNIQYF
cdr3_nt: TGCAGTGCTAGAGCCCCTGGGCGGGGGAGGGTGACCAAAAACATTCAGTACTTC

clone_size: -
d_call: -
v_call: TRBV10-3
j_call: TRBJ1-5
cdr3_aa: CAISGVNQPQHF
cdr3_nt: TGTGCCATCAGCGGGGTCAATCAGCCCCAGCATTTT

clone_size: many
d_call: -
v_call: TRBV20-1
j_call: TRBJ2-1
cdr3_aa: CSAKGGVYDEQFF
cdr3_nt: TGCAGTGCTAAGGGGGGAGTATACGATGAGCAGTTCTTC

clone_size: many
d_call: TRBD2
v_call: TRBV9
j_call: TRBJ2-1
cdr3_aa: CASSELAGVYNEQFF
cdr3_nt: TGTGCCAGCAGCGAACTAGCGGGGGTCTACAATGAGCAGTTCTTC

clone_size: few
d_call: TRBD2
v_call: TRBV6-1
j_call: TRBJ2-7
cdr3_aa: CASSRLAHSYEQYF
cdr3_nt: TGTGCCAGCAGTCGACTAGCGCACTCCTACGAGCAGTACTTC

clone_size: -
d_call: -
v_call: TRBV5-6
j_call: TRBJ1-2
cdr3_aa: CASRRRGAGYGYTF
cdr3_nt: TGTGCCAGCAGACGACGGGGGGCGGGCTATGGCTACACCTTC

clone_size: few
d_call: -
v_call: TRBV6-5
j_call: TRBJ1-5
cdr3_aa: CASSYSSGLLSQPQHF
cdr3_nt: TGTGCCAGCAGTTACTCGAGTGGCCTTTTGAGTCAGCCCCAGCATTTT

clone_size: few
d_call: -
v_call: TRBV2
j_call: TRBJ1-2
cdr3_aa: CASSIYGYTF
cdr3_nt: TGTGCCAGCAGCATATATGGCTACACCTTC

clone_size: -
d_call: -
v_call: TRBV2
j_call: TRBJ2-2
cdr3_aa: CASSLGTSPGAGELFF
cdr3_nt: TGTGCCAGCTCCCTAGGGACTTCACCAGGGGCCGGGGAGCTGTTTTTT

clone_size: -
d_call: -
v_call: TRBV5-5
j_call: TRBJ1-2
cdr3_aa: CASSWGGDGYTF
cdr3_nt: TGTGCCAGCAGCTGGGGCGGGGATGGCTACACCTTC

clone_size: few
d_call: TRBD2
v_call: TRBV20-1
j_call: TRBJ2-3
cdr3_aa: CSAEGLAGGPSTDTQYF
cdr3_nt: TGCAGTGCTGAAGGACTAGCGGGGGGGCCCAGCACAGATACGCAGTATTTT

clone_size: -
d_call: -
v_call: TRBV6-5
j_call: TRBJ2-1
cdr3_aa: CASRGTRNEQFF
cdr3_nt: TGTGCCAGCAGGGGCACCCGGAATGAGCAGTTCTTC

clone_size: few
d_call: -
v_call: TRBV6-1
j_call: TRBJ1-1
cdr3_aa: CASTKAGGNTEAFF
cdr3_nt: TGTGCCAGCACCAAGGCAGGTGGGAACACTGAAGCTTTCTTT

clone_size: -
d_call: -
v_call: TRBV7-9
j_call: TRBJ2-2
cdr3_aa: CASSPPIGINTGELFF
cdr3_nt: TGTGCCAGCAGCCCACCGATCGGCATAAACACCGGGGAGCTGTTTTTT

clone_size: -
d_call: -
v_call: TRBV6-5
j_call: TRBJ1-5
cdr3_aa: CASSYLGRNQPQHF
cdr3_nt: TGTGCCAGCAGTTACTTGGGGCGCAATCAGCCCCAGCATTTT

clone_size: few
d_call: -
v_call: TRBV5-5
j_call: TRBJ2-1
cdr3_aa: CASSFYYGNEQFF
cdr3_nt: TGTGCCAGCAGCTTCTACTATGGGAATGAGCAGTTCTTC

clone_size: -
d_call: -
v_call: TRBV29-1
j_call: TRBJ1-5
cdr3_aa: CSVVVPGGVDQPQHF
cdr3_nt: TGCAGCGTTGTGGTCCCGGGAGGGGTGGATCAGCCCCAGCATTTT